This T cell receptor beta chain was found in a study of blood T cells in healthy people across ages. Through a sample-barcoded 5' primer and a J-beta primer mix, a second PCR was run for about 6 to 11 cycles. TCRdb reprocessed the 5' RACE reads via MiXCR and lists one record per CDR3 protein. The sample has around 1,900,000 distinct CDR3 sequences; roughly two fifths are singletons. Input material: blood. The clonotype originates from a human donor in good health.

The DNA for the CDR3 is TGTGCCAGCAGGGAGCAGGATAACACTGAAGCTTTCTTT. It specifies CASREQDNTEAFF. V gene TRBV6-6 combines with J gene TRBJ1-1; D is undetermined. Deletions cut 6 bases from V and 2 bases from J, with 10 bases between. Germline-derived CDR1 and CDR2 are MNHNY and SVGAGI (reference sequence). CDR3 length equals 13 residues.